The T cell receptor (beta chain) described here comes from a study of T cell responses to AZD1222 COVID-19 vaccine (dated by TCRdb to the early 2020s). Regarding the complete study: AZD1222 recipients whose second dose came at about 4 weeks and those whose second dose came at about 12 weeks were combined into one group, since spike-specific TCR depth and breadth did not differ between the two schedules. A total of 233 trial participants underwent TCR sequencing, of whom approximately 200 had received two doses of AZD1222 and about 25 had received two doses of the MenACWY control vaccine. Enrollment into the trials was organized by age into subgroups of 18-55, 56-69 and 70-plus years, and those subgroups contained approximately 160, 26 and 62 TCR-sequenced participants, respectively. Results and caveats for the whole study, not just this receptor: Because no day 14 peak-response samples were available, the repertoires could be characterized only after the peak T cell response. Conclusions about previously exposed vaccinees were limited because only six or seven AZD1222 recipients were SARS-CoV-2 seropositive at baseline. Participants were mostly white British, with more females than males. The authors suggested clonal diversity may have been underestimated. In the small 56-69-year group, the increase in depth fell short of significance, most likely because of low power. Epitopes outside the regions mutated in the B.1.351 and B.1.1.7 variants were reportedly recognized by nearly half of the unique spike-specific TCRs. A significant rise in spike-specific TCR breadth and depth was observed after two AZD1222 doses relative to day 0 and relative to MenACWY recipients. Vaccine-associated CD4 TCRs spanned the whole spike protein, with dominant responses in regions 160-218 and 743-854.

Worth noting for this clone: Its antigen is still unknown. No base-level quality is on record; no much larger clone is a single base apart.

V drops 5 bases and J drops 0 bases, leaving 11 bases in between. The CDR3 starts with the cysteine, ends with the phenylalanine, and has 15 residues. Only CDR3 DNA remains: 45 bases, in frame from the first base. The germline V gene gives CDR1 as MNHEY and CDR2 as SVGEGT. Reading the label with the study, this specimen's time point is: baseline before first vaccination. Vaccinee samples came from UK trials COV001 and COV002, including a single-blind randomized controlled phase 2/3 trial of AZD1222 (ChAdOx1 nCoV-19) in healthy adults. For TCRbeta chain sequencing, PBMC samples were collected from trial participants at day 0 and at day 28 after the second dose. The CDR3 regions of human TCRbeta chains were analyzed by immunosequencing. For the original study's pipeline: Repertoire TCRs were matched against a reference library of SARS-CoV-2-specific TCRs generated with the MIRA antigen-specificity platform. Breadth was defined as the fraction of unique TCRs that were SARS-CoV-2-associated. Depth was defined as the fraction of total T cells that were SARS-CoV-2-associated. Using the MIRA data, each spike-specific TCR was assigned both to the spike region to which the TCR was reactive and to a CD4 or CD8 class. Log10-transformed breadth and depth values were compared by one-way ANOVA with Sidak's multiple comparisons tests. TCRdb retrieved this table from immuneACCESS and kept in-frame rearrangements only. Not all clones are present; in checked studies, unresolved V genes account for under half, and no reason is known for the remainder. Clonal size and the V and J genes are those of that table, whereas D and trimming came from the DNA. The table for this sample lists roughly 120,000 clones; approximately 83% of them were counted only once. The ten largest clones take up roughly 1.7% of the sample.

The sample in question was peripheral blood, obtained on day 0 of AZD1222 vaccination. The chain joins TRBV6-2 or TRBV6-3 to TRBJ2-1; TRBD2 is a possible D gene, resting on 6 matching bases. The TCR sequence derives from an adult in good health. The DNA reads TGTGCCAGCAGTCTAGTCGGGAGCTCCTACAATGAGCAGTTCTTC. Its product reads: CASSLVGSSYNEQFF.